Below are 25 T cell receptor beta chains sequenced from a single sample in a study of cytomegalovirus exposure and HLA in healthy donors. Vbeta (60) and Jbeta (13) primers were used in the PCR. The assay was immunoSEQ multiplex PCR, and TCRdb's table has in-frame clones only and misses some. The sample yields about 110,000 clones, approximately 78% seen once. The source material was PBMCs. All receptors come from a young man in good health and CMV-seropositive.

This rearrangement joins TRBV28 to TRBJ1-1; the match to TRBD1 covers 9 bases. Germline-derived CDR1 and CDR2 are MDHEN and SYDVKM. V shed 8 bases, J shed 4 bases, and the junction held 8 bases outside the gene matches. This CDR3 is built from 14 residues. CDR3: CASEVGTGPTEAFF. CDR3 DNA: TGTGCCAGCGAGGTCGGGACAGGGCCCACTGAAGCTTTCTTT. Combining the CDR3 with reference TRBV28 and TRBJ1-1 gives the whole variable domain DVKVTQSSRYLVKRTGEKVFLECVQDMDHENMFWYRQDPGLGLRLIYFSYDVKMKEKGDIPEGYSVSREKKERFSLILESASTNQTSMYLCASEVGTGPTEAFFGQGTRLTVV.

The chain carries TRBV6-4 and TRBJ1-1; D ambiguous. V was pared by 3 bases and J by 4 bases, with 9 bases between. CDR1 and CDR2 (germline): MRHNA, SNTAGT. The CDR3 runs 13 residues. This chain's CDR3 is CASSDTVGTEAFF. CDR3 sequence (DNA): TGTGCCAGCAGTGATACAGTTGGCACTGAAGCTTTCTTT.

V gene TRBV13 combines with J gene TRBJ1-2; TRBD1 is a possible D gene (6 bases). The V and J ends lost 4 bases and 7 bases respectively, with 13 bases between them. CDR1 is PRHDT and CDR2 is FYEKMQ in the germline V gene (reference sequence). The CDR3 is 13 amino acids. CDR3 residues: CASSSDRLGGYTF. Written as DNA, the CDR3 is TGTGCCAGCAGCTCAGACAGGCTAGGTGGCTACACCTTC. Filled out from reference TRBV13 and TRBJ1-2, the complete variable domain reads AAGVIQSPRHLIKEKRETATLKCYPIPRHDTVYWYQQGPGQDPQFLISFYEKMQSDKGSIPDRFSAQQFSDYHSELNMSSLELGDSALYFCASSSDRLGGYTFGSGTRLTVV.

This clone was detected once. V gene TRBV11-2 combines with J gene TRBJ1-5, with 8 positions matching TRBD1. This CDR3 spans 17 amino acids. Germline V CDR1 and CDR2: SGHAT, FQNNGV. V lost 1 base and J lost 0; bases outside the gene matches: 5. Here the CDR3 DNA reads TGTGCCAGCAGCTTAGGACAGGGGTCTTATAGCAATCAGCCCCAGCATTTT. Translation gives CASSLGQGSYSNQPQHF.

In its sample, this clone is medium-sized. This chain links TRBV19 with TRBJ2-1; tentatively, D is TRBD2 (5 bases). The CDR3 totals 16 residues. V was trimmed by 4 bases and J by 8 bases, leaving 21 bases between them. Germline loops: CDR1 LNHDA, CDR2 SQIVND (reference sequence). DNA of the CDR3: TGTGCCAGTAGTAAAGACCATGGTGGGAGTGGGGATGAGCAGTTCTTC. It yields the protein CASSKDHGGSGDEQFF.

The rearrangement uses TRBV30 and TRBJ1-2; D might be TRBD1 (6 bases). V lost 0 bases, J lost 11 bases, and 10 bases lay in between. Germline values: CDR1 GTSNPN, CDR2 SVGIG (reference sequence). The CDR3 consists of 11 residues. This CDR3 reads CAWSVQGIYTF. The CDR3 DNA reads TGTGCCTGGAGTGTACAGGGTATTTACACCTTC.

The chain's CDR3 is CASSLWDTGNTIYF. CDR3 nucleotides: TGTGCCAGCAGCTTATGGGACACTGGAAACACCATATATTTT. The chain couples TRBV7-9 to TRBJ1-3, with D maybe TRBD1 (6 bases). The V gene's germline CDR1 is SEHNR and CDR2 FQNEAQ (reference sequence). There are 14 residues in the CDR3. V lost 2 bases, J lost 2 bases, and 7 bases lay in between.

V gene TRBV29-1 combines with J gene TRBJ2-1, with TRBD1 identical over 7 bases. V gave up 2 bases and J gave up 7 bases; unmatched junction bases: 8. The CDR3 sequence is 14 residues long. CDR1 and CDR2 from the germline V gene are SQVTM and ANQGSEA. The CDR3 DNA reads TGCAGCGTTGAACGGGACAGATCAGGGAATGAGCAGTTCTTC. This translates into CSVERDRSGNEQFF.

This chain connects TRBV5-1 to TRBJ2-7; a possible D gene is TRBD2 (7 bases). Trimming removed 7 bases from V and 5 bases from J, with 22 bases in between. Germline V gene sequence: CDR1 SGHRS, CDR2 YFSETQ. The CDR3 is made up of 15 amino acids. CDR3 nucleotides: TGCGCCAGCGGACCTGGCGGGGGCGGCTGGGACGAGCAGTACTTC. Translated: CASGPGGGGWDEQYF.

V and J are TRBV30 and TRBJ2-1; D might be TRBD1 (6 bases). This CDR3 is 15 amino acids long. Germline-derived CDR1 and CDR2 are GTSNPN and SVGIG (reference sequence). Deletions cut 0 bases from V and 4 bases from J, with 13 bases between. The CDR3 sequence: CAWSVGQGKYNEQFF. In DNA, the CDR3 is TGTGCCTGGAGTGTAGGCCAGGGGAAATACAATGAGCAGTTCTTC. The variable domain in full, completed from reference TRBV30 and TRBJ2-1, reads SQTIHQWPATLVQPVGSPLSLECTVEGTSNPNLYWYRQAAGRGLQLLFYSVGIGQISSEVPQNLSASRPQDRQFILSSKKLLLSDSGFYLCAWSVGQGKYNEQFFGPGTRLTVL.

V is TRBV19 and J is TRBJ2-6, with 8 nucleotides matching TRBD1. In germline, CDR1 is LNHDA, CDR2 SQIVND (reference sequence). V lost 4 bases and J lost 0; bases outside the gene matches: 5. There are 17 residues in the CDR3. The CDR3 protein is CASSTGTGYSGANVLTF. Here the CDR3 DNA reads TGTGCCAGTAGTACCGGGACAGGATACTCTGGGGCCAACGTCCTGACTTTC.

The chain combines TRBV4-2 with TRBJ2-1, with D hard to call. The V end was cut by 0 bases, the J end by 0 bases, with 6 bases between. The germline V gene encodes CDR1 LGHNA and CDR2 YNFKEQ. This CDR3 has 15 amino acids. The CDR3 DNA reads as TGTGCCAGCAGCCAAGAGCGTAACTCCTACAATGAGCAGTTCTTC. Translating it yields CASSQERNSYNEQFF.

CDR3 sequence: CASSDPGQGDNEQFF. In nucleotides, the CDR3 is TGTGCCAGCAGTGACCCGGGACAGGGCGACAATGAGCAGTTCTTC. This chain joins TRBV6-6 and TRBJ2-1; TRBD1 aligns across 9 bases. Germline V lookup: CDR1 MNHNY, CDR2 SVGAGI (reference sequence). V lost 5 bases, J lost 5 bases, and 7 bases stayed unmatched. The CDR3 covers 15 residues.

This CDR3 is CASSPTVRGEVRFF. The CDR3 region has the DNA TGTGCCAGCAGCCCAACGGTGCGGGGGGAAGTTCGGTTCTTC. The V call is TRBV7-9, the J call TRBJ2-1; TRBD2 matches 8 bases. With 5 bases clipped from V and 15 bases from J, the junction kept 15 bases outside the gene matches. The CDR3 is made up of 14 amino acids. The germline CDR1 and CDR2 sequences are SEHNR and FQNEAQ (reference sequence).

V is TRBV6-5 and J is TRBJ1-2, with TRBD1 matching over 7 bases. The J segment lost 5 bases and the V segment lost 0 bases, leaving 3 bases of the junction unmatched. Looked up from germline, CDR1 is MNHEY and CDR2 is SVGAGI. The CDR3 length is 14 residues. CDR3 sequence: CASSYSPGGYGYTF. In DNA form, the CDR3 reads TGTGCCAGCAGTTACTCTCCAGGGGGTTATGGCTACACCTTC.

The chain employs TRBV2 and TRBJ2-2; D is perhaps TRBD2 (5 bases). CDR3 length equals 16 residues. Between the trimmed V and J ends, which lost 3 bases and 5 bases, there was a span of 16 bases. Germline lookup yields CDR1 SNHLY and CDR2 FYNNEI. CDR3 in DNA: TGTGCCAGCAGTGATCCCCAGTTTCGGGGTACCGGGGAGCTGTTTTTT. Protein sequence: CASSDPQFRGTGELFF.

This clone was recorded once. The rearrangement joins TRBV30 to TRBJ2-5; 7 bases are a match to TRBD1. V trimming: 2 bases; J trimming: 2 bases; junction bases outside the gene matches: 5. Germline V gene sequence: CDR1 GTSNPN, CDR2 SVGIG (reference sequence). The CDR3 length is 14 residues. The CDR3 DNA sequence: TGTGCCTGGAGTACCCAGGGGGATCAAGAGACCCAGTACTTC. Translating it yields CAWSTQGDQETQYF.

V is TRBV10-3 and J is TRBJ1-2; 7 bases agree with TRBD1. The V segment lost 10 bases and the J segment 2 bases; nucleotides outside the gene matches: 4. Germline-derived CDR1 and CDR2 are ENHRY and SYGVKD. The CDR3 has 12 residues. For the CDR3, the DNA is TGTGCCACCCAGACAGGGAACTATGGCTACACCTTC. Amino acid sequence: CATQTGNYGYTF.

The gene calls are TRBV4-1 and TRBJ1-2; tentatively, D is TRBD1 (5 bases). Germline assignment: CDR1 MGHRA and CDR2 YSYEKL. CDR3 length equals 14 residues. The V end was cut by 4 bases, the J end by 6 bases, with 15 bases between. The CDR3 coding sequence is TGCGCCAGCAGCCCGCCCTTCGGGGGGGATGGCTACACCTTC. Amino acid sequence: CASSPPFGGDGYTF.

This rearrangement joins TRBV2 to TRBJ2-5; 8 nucleotides match TRBD2. CDR1 is SNHLY, CDR2 FYNNEI, per germline. Trimming at V came to 5 bases and at J to 5 bases, leaving 10 bases not matched to a gene. The CDR3 extends over 15 amino acids. CDR3 sequence: CASSRIAGRSETQYF. In nucleotides, the CDR3 is TGTGCCAGCAGTCGAATAGCGGGAAGAAGTGAGACCCAGTACTTC.

The V gene is TRBV5-4, the J gene TRBJ2-7; tentative D call: TRBD1 (5 bases). CDR1 is SGHNT, CDR2 YYREEE, per germline (reference sequence). V gave up 3 bases and J gave up 2 bases, with 12 bases separating them. The CDR3 has 14 residues. Here the CDR3 reads CASSSKTAPYEQYF. The CDR3 nucleotides are TGTGCCAGCAGCTCTAAGACAGCACCCTACGAGCAGTACTTC.

The chain combines TRBV21-1 with TRBJ2-7; the table's D call of TRBD1 was not tested on the DNA. TRBV21-1 is a pseudogene. The CDR3 is 15 amino acids. This CDR3 reads CASSKIRQGPGEQYV. CDR3 in DNA: TGTGCCAGCAGCAAGATTAGACAGGGACCGGGCGAGCAGTACGTC.

This chain connects TRBV9 to TRBJ1-6; TRBD1 is a possible D gene (6 bases). V was trimmed by 4 bases and J by 0 bases, leaving 17 bases between them. CDR1 and CDR2 from the germline V gene are SGDLS and YYNGEE. The CDR3 sequence is 18 residues long. CDR3 bases: TGTGCCAGCAGCAAACGACAGGTCCAAAACTCCTATAATTCACCCCTCCACTTT. It translates to CASSKRQVQNSYNSPLHF. Full variable domain (missing parts from reference TRBV9 and TRBJ1-6): DSGVTQTPKHLITATGQRVTLRCSPRSGDLSVYWYQQSLDQGLQFLIQYYNGEERAKGNILERFSAQQFPDLHSELNLSSLELGDSALYFCASSKRQVQNSYNSPLHFGNGTRLTVT.

The chain couples TRBV5-4 to TRBJ2-3; no reliable D call. Germline V gene sequence: CDR1 SGHNT, CDR2 YYREEE (reference sequence). CDR3 size: 15 residues. V shed 2 bases and J shed 2 bases, with 12 bases lying between them. CDR3 loop: CASSLQKMPTDTQYF. The CDR3 DNA follows: TGTGCCAGCAGCTTACAGAAGATGCCCACAGATACGCAGTATTTT.

The gene calls are TRBV2 and TRBJ2-7; 7 positions match TRBD2. The J segment lost 11 bases and the V segment lost 5 bases, leaving 18 bases of the junction unmatched. The germline V gene has CDR1 SNHLY and CDR2 FYNNEI. The CDR3 runs to 15 residues. As DNA, the CDR3 is TGTGCCAGCAGTCCACAACCCGCTCTGCGGGAGTGGGAGTACGTC. It translates to CASSPQPALREWEYV.